The 9 T cell receptor beta chains below come from one sample, sequenced in a study of CD8+ T cells in alopecia areata. Indicated treatment: oral pan-JAK inhibitor, 5-10 mg twice daily. cDNA reverse transcribed from extracted RNA served as the sequencing template. Produced via immunoSEQ multiplex PCR; TCRdb's table is partial and in-frame only. The table lists about 42,000 clones, roughly two thirds of them singletons, with about a fifth in the top ten. The sequencing here drew on CD8+ T cells sorted from blood, taken at week 4, from a patient treated with tofacitinib. These receptors were taken from a human donor with alopecia areata.

As concerns this clone: A junction end diverges from the germline sequence, so it may reflect a read error. The chain recombines TRBV29-1 with TRBJ1-2; D possibly corresponds to TRBD1 (5 bases). Germline assignment: CDR1 SQVTM and CDR2 ANQGSEA. The length of the CDR3 is 12 residues. The CDR3 spells CRVVTEDYGYTF. The CDR3 DNA sequence: TGCAGGGTTGTGACAGAAGACTATGGCTACACCTTC.

V usage is TRBV30 and J usage is TRBJ1-2; TRBD1 matches at 7 bases. CDR1 and CDR2 (germline): GTSNPN, SVGIG (reference sequence). With 6 bases clipped from V and 4 bases from J, the junction kept 5 bases outside the gene matches. The CDR3 covers 12 residues. The CDR3 bases are TGTGCCTGTACAGGGGTTAGCTATGGCTACACCTTC. This gives the protein CACTGVSYGYTF.

This clone was detected a few times. The chain recombines TRBV29-1 with TRBJ2-3; TRBD1 matches 10 bases. Looked up from germline, CDR1 is SQVTM and CDR2 is ANQGSEA. V trimming: 4 bases; J trimming: 4 bases; junction bases outside the gene matches: 5. The CDR3 has 14 residues. The CDR3 DNA is TGCAGCGTTGTGGGGACAGGGGCCGCAGATACGCAGTATTTT. Amino acids: CSVVGTGAADTQYF.

This chain joins TRBV13 and TRBJ2-7; 10 bases match TRBD1. Unmatched junction bases numbered 8, after V lost 5 bases and J lost 4 bases. Germline assignment: CDR1 PRHDT and CDR2 FYEKMQ (reference sequence). This CDR3 has 15 residues. In nucleotides, the CDR3 is TGTGCCAGCAGCAAGGCGGGACAGGGGATTTACGAGCAGTACTTC. It encodes CASSKAGQGIYEQYF.

This clone was counted only a few times. This chain joins TRBV29-1 and TRBJ1-1; D remains ambiguous. The CDR3 is made up of 12 amino acids. Trimming stripped 4 bases from V and 4 bases from J, with 10 bases between. Germline V gene data show CDR1 as SQVTM and CDR2 as ANQGSEA. The CDR3 region is CSVAHRSTEAFF. The CDR3 nucleotides read TGCAGCGTTGCACACCGGAGCACTGAAGCTTTCTTT. Complete variable domain (other parts from reference TRBV29-1 and TRBJ1-1): SAVISQKPSRDICQRGTSLTIQCQVDSQVTMMFWYRQQPGQSLTLIATANQGSEATYESGFVIDKFPISRPNLTFSTLTVSNMSPEDSSIYLCSVAHRSTEAFFGQGTRLTVV.

The J gene is TRBJ1-4, the V gene TRBV6-5; D is ambiguous. The germline CDR1 and CDR2 sequences are MNHEY and SVGAGI. The CDR3 runs to 14 residues. Trimming left V 4 bases short and J 0 bases short, with 6 bases between. CDR3 protein: CASSLSATNEKLFF. In DNA form, the CDR3 reads TGTGCCAGCAGTTTGAGTGCAACTAATGAAAAACTGTTTTTT.

Only a few counts were recorded for this clone. The germline gene is not matched at one end of the junction; a read error may be the cause. This chain joins TRBV29-1 and TRBJ2-2; the match to TRBD1 covers 7 bases. The CDR3 covers 12 residues. Germline loops: CDR1 SQVTM, CDR2 ANQGSEA. Here the CDR3 reads CSGEGGPGELFF. The CDR3 nucleotides read TGCAGCGGTGAAGGGGGCCCCGGGGAGCTGTTTTTT.

The sample holds a few counts of this clone. This rearrangement joins TRBV30 to TRBJ2-7, with 8 bases matching TRBD1. The CDR3 sequence is 14 residues long. Trimming at V came to 2 bases and at J to 2 bases, leaving 5 bases not matched to a gene. CDR1 GTSNPN and CDR2 SVGIG come from the germline V gene (reference sequence). The CDR3 DNA reads TGTGCCTGGAGTAACGGACAGGGTACCTACGAGCAGTACTTC. Its protein product is CAWSNGQGTYEQYF. The whole variable domain, filled in from reference TRBV30 and TRBJ2-7, reads SQTIHQWPATLVQPVGSPLSLECTVEGTSNPNLYWYRQAAGRGLQLLFYSVGIGQISSEVPQNLSASRPQDRQFILSSKKLLLSDSGFYLCAWSNGQGTYEQYFGPGTRLTVT.

The chain uses TRBV4-1 and TRBJ1-1; maybe TRBD1 (5 bases). The CDR3 spans 14 residues. V lost 1 base to trimming and J lost 3 bases, with 9 bases between them. The germline V gene has CDR1 MGHRA and CDR2 YSYEKL. CDR3 residues: CASSQVVGDTEAFF. The CDR3 bases are TGCGCCAGCAGCCAAGTTGTGGGGGACACTGAAGCTTTCTTT.